This T cell receptor beta chain emerged from a study of cytomegalovirus exposure and HLA in healthy donors. Primers: 60 Vbeta forward and 13 Jbeta reverse. Only in-frame clones appear in the TCRdb table, and some are missing; sequencing was by immunoSEQ multiplex PCR. The sample carries roughly 130,000 clones, approximately 80% recorded once. The CDR3 runs to 13 residues. Trimming stripped 10 bases from V and 2 bases from J, with 15 bases between. Per germline, CDR1 MDHEN and CDR2 SYDVKM. The receptor comes from a man aged 25-40 years in good health and CMV-seronegative. The sequencing sample was made of PBMCs. The V and J genes are TRBV28 and TRBJ2-7; perhaps TRBD1 as D (6 bases). The CDR3 region has the DNA TGTGCCACCTCCTGGACAGAAACCTACGAGCAGTACTTC. It yields the protein CATSWTETYEQYF.